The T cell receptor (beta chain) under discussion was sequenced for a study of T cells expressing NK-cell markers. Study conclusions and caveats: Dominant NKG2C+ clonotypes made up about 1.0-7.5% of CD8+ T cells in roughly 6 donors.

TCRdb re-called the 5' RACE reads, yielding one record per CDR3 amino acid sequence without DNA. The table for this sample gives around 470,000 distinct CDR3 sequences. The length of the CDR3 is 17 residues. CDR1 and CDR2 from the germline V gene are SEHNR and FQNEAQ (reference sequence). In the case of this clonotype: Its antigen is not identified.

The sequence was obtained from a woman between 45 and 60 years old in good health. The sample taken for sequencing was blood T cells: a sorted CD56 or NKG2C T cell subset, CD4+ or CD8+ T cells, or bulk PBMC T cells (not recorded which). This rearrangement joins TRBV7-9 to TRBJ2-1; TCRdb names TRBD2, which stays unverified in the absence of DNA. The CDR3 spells CASRPRGLKPSTDEQFF.